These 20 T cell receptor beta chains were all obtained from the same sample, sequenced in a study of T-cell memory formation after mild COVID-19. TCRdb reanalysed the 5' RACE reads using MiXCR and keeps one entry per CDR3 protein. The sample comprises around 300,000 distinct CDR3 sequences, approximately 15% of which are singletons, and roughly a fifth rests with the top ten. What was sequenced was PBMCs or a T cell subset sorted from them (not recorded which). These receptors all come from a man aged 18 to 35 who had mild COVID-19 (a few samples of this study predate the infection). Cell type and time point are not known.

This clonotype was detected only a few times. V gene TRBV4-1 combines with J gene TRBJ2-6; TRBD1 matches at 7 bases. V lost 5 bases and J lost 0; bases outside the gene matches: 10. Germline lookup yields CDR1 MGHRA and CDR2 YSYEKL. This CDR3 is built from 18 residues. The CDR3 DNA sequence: TGCGCCAGCAGCAGGGAGAGGGGGCGCGTCTCTGGGGCCAACGTCCTGACTTTC. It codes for CASSRERGRVSGANVLTF.

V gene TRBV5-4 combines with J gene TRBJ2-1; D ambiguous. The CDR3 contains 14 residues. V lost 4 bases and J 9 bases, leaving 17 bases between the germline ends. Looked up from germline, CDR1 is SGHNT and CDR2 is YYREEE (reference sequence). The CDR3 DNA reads TGTGCCAGCAGCGGATCCCGACCTAAGCTTGAGCAGTTCTTC. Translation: CASSGSRPKLEQFF. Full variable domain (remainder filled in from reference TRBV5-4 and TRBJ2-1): ETGVTQSPTHLIKTRGQQVTLRCSSQSGHNTVSWYQQALGQGPQFIFQYYREEENGRGNFPPRFSGLQFPNYSSELNVNALELDDSALYLCASSGSRPKLEQFFGPGTRLTVL.

The CDR3: CASSEMTANTEAFF. The CDR3 DNA reads TGTGCCAGCAGTGAAATGACAGCTAACACTGAAGCTTTCTTT. The rearrangement uses TRBV6-1 and TRBJ1-1, with D maybe TRBD1 (5 bases). CDR1 is MNHNS and CDR2 is SASEGT in the germline V gene. This CDR3 comprises 14 residues. The ends were cut back, 2 bases at V and 2 bases at J, with 9 bases in the middle.

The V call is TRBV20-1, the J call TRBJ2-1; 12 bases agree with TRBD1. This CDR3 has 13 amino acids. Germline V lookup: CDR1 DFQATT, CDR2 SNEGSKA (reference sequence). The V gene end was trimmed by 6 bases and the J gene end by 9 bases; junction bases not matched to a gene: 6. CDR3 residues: CSASGQGAGEQFF. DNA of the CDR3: TGCAGTGCGTCGGGACAGGGGGCTGGTGAGCAGTTCTTC.

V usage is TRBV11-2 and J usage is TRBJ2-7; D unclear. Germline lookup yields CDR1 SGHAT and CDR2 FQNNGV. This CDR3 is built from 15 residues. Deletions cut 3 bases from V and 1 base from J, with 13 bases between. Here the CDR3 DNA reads TGTGCCAGCAGCTTGTCAAGGGTCGGATCCTACGAGCAGTACTTC. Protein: CASSLSRVGSYEQYF. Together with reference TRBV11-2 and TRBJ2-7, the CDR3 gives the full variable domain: EAGVAQSPRYKIIEKRQSVAFWCNPISGHATLYWYQQILGQGPKLLIQFQNNGVVDDSQLPKDRFSAERLKGVDSTLKIQPAKLEDSAVYLCASSLSRVGSYEQYFGPGTRLTVT.

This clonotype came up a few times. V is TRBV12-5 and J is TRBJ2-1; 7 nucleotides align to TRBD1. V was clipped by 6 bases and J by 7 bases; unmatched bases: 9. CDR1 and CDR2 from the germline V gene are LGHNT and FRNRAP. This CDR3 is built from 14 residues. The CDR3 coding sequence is TGTGCTAGTGGACAAGACAGGGTCCAGAATGAGCAGTTCTTC. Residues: CASGQDRVQNEQFF.

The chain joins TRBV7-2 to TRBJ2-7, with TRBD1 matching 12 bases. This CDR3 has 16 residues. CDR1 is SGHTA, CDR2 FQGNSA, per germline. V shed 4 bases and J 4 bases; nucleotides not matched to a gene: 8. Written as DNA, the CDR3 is TGTGCCAGCAGCTCGGGAGGGACAGGGGGCGTTTACGAGCAGTACTTC. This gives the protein CASSSGGTGGVYEQYF. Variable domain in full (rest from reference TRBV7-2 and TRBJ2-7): GAGVSQSPSNKVTEKGKDVELRCDPISGHTALYWYRQSLGQGLEFLIYFQGNSAPDKSGLPSDRFSAERTGGSVSTLTIQRTQQEDSAVYLCASSSGGTGGVYEQYFGPGTRLTVT.

CDR3 in amino acids: CASSLDPPTEQFF. The CDR3, as DNA: TGTGCCAGCAGCTTAGACCCACCAACCGAGCAGTTCTTC. V usage is TRBV11-2 and J usage is TRBJ2-1; D uncertain. This CDR3 contains 13 residues. CDR1 is SGHAT and CDR2 is FQNNGV in the germline V gene. V was pared by 0 bases and J by 10 bases, with 10 bases between.

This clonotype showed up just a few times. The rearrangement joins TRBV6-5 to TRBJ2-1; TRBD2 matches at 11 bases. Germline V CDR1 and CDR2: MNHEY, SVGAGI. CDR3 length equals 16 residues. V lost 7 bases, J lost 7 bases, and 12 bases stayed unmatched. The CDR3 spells CASTGSTSGVRNEQFF. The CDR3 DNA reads TGTGCCAGCACCGGCTCGACTAGCGGGGTGAGGAATGAGCAGTTCTTC.

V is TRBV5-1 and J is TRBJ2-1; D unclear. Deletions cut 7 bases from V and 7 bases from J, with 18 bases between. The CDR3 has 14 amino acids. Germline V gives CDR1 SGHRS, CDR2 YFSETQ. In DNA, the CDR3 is TGCGCCAGCTCCCGGGCACCAGCCGAGAATGAGCAGTTCTTC. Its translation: CASSRAPAENEQFF.

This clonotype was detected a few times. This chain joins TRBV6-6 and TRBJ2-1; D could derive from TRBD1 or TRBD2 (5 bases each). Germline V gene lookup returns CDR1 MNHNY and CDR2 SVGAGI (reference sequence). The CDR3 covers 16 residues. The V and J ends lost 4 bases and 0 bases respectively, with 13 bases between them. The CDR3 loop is CASSWGTIDSYNEQFF. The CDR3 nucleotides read TGTGCCAGCAGTTGGGGGACCATAGACTCCTACAATGAGCAGTTCTTC.

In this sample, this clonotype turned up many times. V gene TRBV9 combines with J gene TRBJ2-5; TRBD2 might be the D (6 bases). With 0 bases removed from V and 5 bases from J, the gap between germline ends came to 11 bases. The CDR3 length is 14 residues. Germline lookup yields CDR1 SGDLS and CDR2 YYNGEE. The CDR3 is CASSVEVRGETQYF. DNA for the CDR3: TGTGCCAGCAGCGTAGAGGTCCGGGGGGAGACCCAGTACTTC.

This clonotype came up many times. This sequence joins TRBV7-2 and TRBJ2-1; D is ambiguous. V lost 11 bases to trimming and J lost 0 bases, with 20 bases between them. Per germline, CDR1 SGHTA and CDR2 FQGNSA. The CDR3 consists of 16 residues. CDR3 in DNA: TGTGCCTCCGGTACCTTGGGCCTGAGCTCCTACAATGAGCAGTTCTTC. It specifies CASGTLGLSSYNEQFF.

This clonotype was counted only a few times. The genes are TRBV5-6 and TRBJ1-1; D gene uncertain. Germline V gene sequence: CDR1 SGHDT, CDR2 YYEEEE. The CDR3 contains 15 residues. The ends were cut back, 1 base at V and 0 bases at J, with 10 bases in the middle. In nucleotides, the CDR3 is TGTGCCAGCAGCTTGACCGGCCACGTGAACACTGAAGCTTTCTTT. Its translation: CASSLTGHVNTEAFF.

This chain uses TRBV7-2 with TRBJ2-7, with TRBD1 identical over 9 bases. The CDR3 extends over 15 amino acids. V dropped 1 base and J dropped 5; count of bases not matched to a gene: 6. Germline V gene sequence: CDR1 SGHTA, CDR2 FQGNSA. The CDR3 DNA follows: TGTGCCAGCAGCTTAGAAGGGACAGGGCTCCACGAGCAGTACGTC. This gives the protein CASSLEGTGLHEQYV.

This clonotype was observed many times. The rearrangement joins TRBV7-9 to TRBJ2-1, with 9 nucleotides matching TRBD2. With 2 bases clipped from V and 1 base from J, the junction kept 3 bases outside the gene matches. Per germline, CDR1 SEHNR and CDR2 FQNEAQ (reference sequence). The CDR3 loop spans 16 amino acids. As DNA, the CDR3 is TGTGCCAGCAGCTTATCGCTAGCGGGGTCCTACAATGAGCAGTTCTTC. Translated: CASSLSLAGSYNEQFF. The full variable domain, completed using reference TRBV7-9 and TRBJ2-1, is DTGVSQNPRHKITKRGQNVTFRCDPISEHNRLYWYRQTLGQGPEFLTYFQNEAQLEKSRLLSDRFSAERPKGSFSTLEIQRTEQGDSAMYLCASSLSLAGSYNEQFFGPGTRLTVL.

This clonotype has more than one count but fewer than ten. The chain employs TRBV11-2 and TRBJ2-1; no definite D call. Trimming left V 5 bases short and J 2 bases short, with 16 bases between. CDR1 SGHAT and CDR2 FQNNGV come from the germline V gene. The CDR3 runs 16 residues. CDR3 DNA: TGTGCCAGCAGCCCGGCCCGGGTGGGTACCTACAATGAGCAGTTCTTC. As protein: CASSPARVGTYNEQFF.

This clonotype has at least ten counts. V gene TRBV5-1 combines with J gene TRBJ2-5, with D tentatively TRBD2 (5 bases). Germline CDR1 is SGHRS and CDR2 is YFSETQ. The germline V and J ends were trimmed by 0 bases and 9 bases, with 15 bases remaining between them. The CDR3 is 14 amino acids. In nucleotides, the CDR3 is TGCGCCAGCAGCTTGGCCCCGGGGTTCGAGGCCCAGTACTTC. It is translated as CASSLAPGFEAQYF.

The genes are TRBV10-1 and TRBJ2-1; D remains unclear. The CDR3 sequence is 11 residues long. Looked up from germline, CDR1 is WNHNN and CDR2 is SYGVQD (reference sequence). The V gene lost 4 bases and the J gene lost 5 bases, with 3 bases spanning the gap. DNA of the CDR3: TGCGCCAGCAGTGGGAACAATGAGCAGTTCTTC. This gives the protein CASSGNNEQFF.

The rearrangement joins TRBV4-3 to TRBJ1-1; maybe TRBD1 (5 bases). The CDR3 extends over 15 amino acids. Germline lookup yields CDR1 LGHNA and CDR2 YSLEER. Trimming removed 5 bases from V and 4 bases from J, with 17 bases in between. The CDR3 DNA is TGCGCCAGCAGCAAAGGGCAGGGAGGTTCCACTGAAGCTTTCTTT. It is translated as CASSKGQGGSTEAFF.